These 11 T cell receptor beta chains share one sample of origin, sequenced in a study of blood T cell repertoires in COVID-19. The table came from immunoSEQ multiplex PCR; TCRdb's copy has only in-frame clones and leaves some out. This table has approximately 230,000 clones, approximately 82% appearing once. Sequenced material: PBMCs or T cells enriched from blood (not recorded which). The receptors originated from a man between 35 and 55 years old who had recovered from COVID-19.

A single count supports this clone. CDR3: CASSTGYNEQFF. The CDR3 DNA is TGTGCCAGCAGTACAGGTTACAATGAGCAGTTCTTC. The chain combines TRBV6-5 with TRBJ2-1; weak D call: TRBD1 (5 bases). The germline V and J ends were trimmed by 5 bases and 4 bases, with 6 bases remaining between them. CDR1 is MNHEY, CDR2 SVGAGI, per germline. CDR3 length: 12 amino acids.

The chain has TRBV5-1 and TRBJ2-3; D unclear. Per the germline V gene, CDR1 is SGHRS and CDR2 is YFSETQ. V was pared by 5 bases and J by 0 bases, with 10 bases between. CDR3 length: 14 residues. The CDR3 is CASRSSISTDTQYF. Here the CDR3 DNA reads TGCGCCAGCAGAAGTTCTATAAGCACAGATACGCAGTATTTT.

This clone was observed a few times. This chain uses TRBV5-5 with TRBJ1-1, with 8 bases identical to TRBD1. Germline lookup yields CDR1 SGHKS and CDR2 YYEKEE (reference sequence). V lost 4 bases, J lost 5 bases, and 7 bases stayed unmatched. The length of the CDR3 is 14 residues. For the CDR3, the DNA is TGTGCCAGCAGCCAACAGGGGGGGTATACTGAAGCTTTCTTT. Protein sequence: CASSQQGGYTEAFF.

The gene calls are TRBV19 and TRBJ1-4, with D possibly TRBD1 on 6 matching bases. The germline V and J ends were trimmed by 11 bases and 8 bases, with 18 bases remaining between them. Germline CDR1 is LNHDA and CDR2 is SQIVND (reference sequence). The CDR3 runs 13 residues. The chain's CDR3 is CASRDKSKEKLFF. The CDR3 DNA is TGTGCCTCGAGGGACAAGTCGAAAGAAAAACTGTTTTTT.

The rearrangement links TRBV7-3 to TRBJ2-1, with TRBD2 matching over 7 bases. The CDR3 sequence is 15 residues long. V gave up 5 bases and J gave up 1 base; unmatched junction bases: 5. The germline V gene has CDR1 SGHTA and CDR2 FQGTGA. The CDR3 is CASSDGGSSYNEQFF. In DNA, the CDR3 is TGTGCCAGCAGCGACGGCGGGAGTTCCTACAATGAGCAGTTCTTC.

V is TRBV10-3 and J is TRBJ2-2; TRBD1 agrees at 9 bases. The J segment lost 6 bases and the V segment lost 2 bases, leaving 1 base of the junction unmatched. Germline-derived CDR1 and CDR2 are ENHRY and SYGVKD. This CDR3 is built from 14 residues. In DNA, the CDR3 is TGTGCCATCAGTGAGGGACAGGGGTCCGGGGAGCTGTTTTTT. Translating gives CAISEGQGSGELFF.

The chain is built from TRBV28 and TRBJ1-2, with a tentative D call TRBD1 (5 bases). Per germline, CDR1 MDHEN and CDR2 SYDVKM. This CDR3 region has 14 residues. V lost 3 bases and J 2 bases, leaving 10 bases between the germline ends. CDR3 sequence (DNA): TGTGCCAGCAGTTTCGTGACAGCGAACTATGGCTACACCTTC. Encoded protein: CASSFVTANYGYTF.

This sequence joins TRBV28 and TRBJ2-1; 7 nucleotides align to TRBD2. The CDR3 consists of 15 residues. Trimming took 6 bases from V and 8 from J; bases not matched to a gene: 13. Per germline, CDR1 MDHEN and CDR2 SYDVKM. As DNA, the CDR3 is TGTGCCAGCAGCTCCCCCGGGGGAGGGTGGGATGAGCAGTTCTTC. This sequence encodes CASSSPGGGWDEQFF.

CDR3 region: CASSQGGTSVTLAYNEQFF. CDR3 sequence (DNA): TGTGCCAGCAGCCAAGGGGGGACTAGCGTCACCCTAGCCTACAATGAGCAGTTCTTC. The V call is TRBV4-2, the J call TRBJ2-1; TRBD2 agrees at 10 bases. The CDR3 totals 19 residues. The germline V gene has CDR1 LGHNA and CDR2 YNFKEQ. J gave up 2 bases and V 1 base, and 11 bases lay outside the gene matches.

V is TRBV14 and J is TRBJ1-6, with TRBD1 matching over 10 bases. V trimming: 3 bases; J trimming: 8 bases; junction bases outside the gene matches: 4. The CDR3 length is 15 residues. The germline gives CDR1 SGHDN, CDR2 FVKESK. Here the CDR3 DNA reads TGTGCCAGCAGCCAGGGACAGGGGAGGGATTCACCCCTCCACTTT. This codes for CASSQGQGRDSPLHF.

This clone was counted once. The chain recombines TRBV30 with TRBJ2-7; D possibly corresponds to TRBD2 (7 bases). The V end was cut by 2 bases, the J end by 2 bases, with 10 bases between. CDR3 length equals 13 residues. Germline V gives CDR1 GTSNPN, CDR2 SVGIG (reference sequence). CDR3 in DNA: TGTGCCTGGAGTAGGGGGGGGACCTACGAGCAGTACTTC. The encoded protein is CAWSRGGTYEQYF.